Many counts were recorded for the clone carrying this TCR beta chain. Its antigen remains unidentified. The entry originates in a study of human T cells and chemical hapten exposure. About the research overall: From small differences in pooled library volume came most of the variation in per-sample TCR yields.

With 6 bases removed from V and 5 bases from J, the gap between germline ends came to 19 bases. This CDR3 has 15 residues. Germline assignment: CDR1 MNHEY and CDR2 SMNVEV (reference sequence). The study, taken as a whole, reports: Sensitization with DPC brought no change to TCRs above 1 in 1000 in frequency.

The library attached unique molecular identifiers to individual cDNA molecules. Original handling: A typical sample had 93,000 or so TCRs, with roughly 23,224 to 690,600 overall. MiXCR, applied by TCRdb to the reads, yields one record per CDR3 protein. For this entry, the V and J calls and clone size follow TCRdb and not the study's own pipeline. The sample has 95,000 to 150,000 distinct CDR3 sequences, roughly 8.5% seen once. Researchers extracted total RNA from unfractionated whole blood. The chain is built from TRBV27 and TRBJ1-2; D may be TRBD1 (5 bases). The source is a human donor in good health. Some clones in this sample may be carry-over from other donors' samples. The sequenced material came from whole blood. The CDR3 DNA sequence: TGTGCCAGCAGCCTGGGGGTTGATCCGATTTATGGCTACACCTTC. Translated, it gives CASSLGVDPIYGYTF.